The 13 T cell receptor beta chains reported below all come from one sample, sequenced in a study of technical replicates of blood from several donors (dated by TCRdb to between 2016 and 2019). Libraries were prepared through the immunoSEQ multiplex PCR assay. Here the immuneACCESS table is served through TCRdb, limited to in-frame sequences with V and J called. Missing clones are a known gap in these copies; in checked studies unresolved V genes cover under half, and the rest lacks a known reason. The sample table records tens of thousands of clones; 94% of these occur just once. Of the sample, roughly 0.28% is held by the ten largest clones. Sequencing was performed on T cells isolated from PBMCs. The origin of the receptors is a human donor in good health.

The CDR3 DNA reads as TGCAGCGTCGAGGGAAAGACCGAGGATGGCTACACCTTC. It encodes CSVEGKTEDGYTF. This rearrangement joins TRBV29-1 to TRBJ1-2; D is unclear. CDR1 and CDR2 from the germline V gene are SQVTM and ANQGSEA. The germline V and J ends were trimmed by 6 bases and 6 bases, with 17 bases remaining between them. CDR3 size: 13 residues.

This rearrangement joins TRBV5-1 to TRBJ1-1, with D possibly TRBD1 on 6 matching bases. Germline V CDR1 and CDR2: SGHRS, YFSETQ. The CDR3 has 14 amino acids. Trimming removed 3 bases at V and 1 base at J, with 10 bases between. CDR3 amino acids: CASSSRGRNTEAFF. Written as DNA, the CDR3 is TGCGCCAGCAGCTCCAGGGGACGGAACACTGAAGCTTTCTTT.

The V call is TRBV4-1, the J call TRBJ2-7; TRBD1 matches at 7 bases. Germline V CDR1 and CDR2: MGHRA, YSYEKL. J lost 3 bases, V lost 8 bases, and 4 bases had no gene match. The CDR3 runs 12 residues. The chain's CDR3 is CASRSGGYEQYF. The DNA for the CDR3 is TGCGCCAGCCGATCAGGGGGCTACGAGCAGTACTTC.

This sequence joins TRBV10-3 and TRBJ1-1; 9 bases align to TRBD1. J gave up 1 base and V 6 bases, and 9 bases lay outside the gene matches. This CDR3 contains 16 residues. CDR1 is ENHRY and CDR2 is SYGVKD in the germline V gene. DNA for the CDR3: TGTGCCATCAGCGACCTCCCGGGACAGGGGAACACTGAAGCTTTCTTT. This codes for CAISDLPGQGNTEAFF.

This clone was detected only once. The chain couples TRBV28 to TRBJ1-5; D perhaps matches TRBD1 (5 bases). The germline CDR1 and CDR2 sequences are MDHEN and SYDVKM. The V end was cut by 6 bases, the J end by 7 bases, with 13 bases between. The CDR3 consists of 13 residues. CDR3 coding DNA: TGTGCCAGCAGCCCAGGGAGCGGGCAGCCCCAGCATTTT. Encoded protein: CASSPGSGQPQHF.

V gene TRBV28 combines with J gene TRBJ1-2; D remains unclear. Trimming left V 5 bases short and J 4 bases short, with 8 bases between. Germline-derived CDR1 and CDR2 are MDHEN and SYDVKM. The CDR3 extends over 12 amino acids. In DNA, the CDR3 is TGTGCCAGCAGTCTGGCCCGCTATGGCTACACCTTC. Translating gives CASSLARYGYTF.

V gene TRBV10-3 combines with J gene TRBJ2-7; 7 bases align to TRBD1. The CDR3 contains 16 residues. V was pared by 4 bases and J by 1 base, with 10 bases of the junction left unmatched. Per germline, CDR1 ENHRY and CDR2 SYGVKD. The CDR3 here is CAISGDRASPSYEQYF. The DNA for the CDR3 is TGTGCCATCAGTGGTGACAGGGCATCTCCTTCCTACGAGCAGTACTTC.

CDR3 coding DNA: TGCGCCAGCAGCTGGCAGCGGGAAAACTACAATGAGCAGTTCTTC. It codes for CASSWQRENYNEQFF. This rearrangement joins TRBV5-1 to TRBJ2-1; 7 positions agree with TRBD2. CDR1 SGHRS and CDR2 YFSETQ come from the germline V gene. The CDR3 is made up of 15 amino acids. V shed 3 bases, J shed 3 bases, and the junction held 6 bases outside the gene matches. Filled out from reference TRBV5-1 and TRBJ2-1, the complete variable domain reads KAGVTQTPRYLIKTRGQQVTLSCSPISGHRSVSWYQQTPGQGLQFLFEYFSETQRNKGNFPGRFSGRQFSNSRSEMNVSTLELGDSALYLCASSWQRENYNEQFFGPGTRLTVL.

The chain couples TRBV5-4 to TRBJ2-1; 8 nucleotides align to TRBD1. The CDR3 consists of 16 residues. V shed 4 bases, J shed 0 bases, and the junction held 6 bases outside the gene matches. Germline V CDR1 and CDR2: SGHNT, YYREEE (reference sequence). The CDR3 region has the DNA TGTGCCAGCAGCGATCGGACAGGGAGCTCCTACAATGAGCAGTTCTTC. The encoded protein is CASSDRTGSSYNEQFF. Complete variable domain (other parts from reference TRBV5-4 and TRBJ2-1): ETGVTQSPTHLIKTRGQQVTLRCSSQSGHNTVSWYQQALGQGPQFIFQYYREEENGRGNFPPRFSGLQFPNYSSELNVNALELDDSALYLCASSDRTGSSYNEQFFGPGTRLTVL.

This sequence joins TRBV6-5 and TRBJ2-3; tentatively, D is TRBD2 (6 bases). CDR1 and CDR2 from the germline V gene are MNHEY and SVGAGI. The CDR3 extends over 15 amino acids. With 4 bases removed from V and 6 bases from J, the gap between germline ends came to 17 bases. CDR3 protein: CASSWTREQGDTQYF. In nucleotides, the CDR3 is TGTGCCAGCAGTTGGACTCGGGAGCAAGGGGATACGCAGTATTTT.

This CDR3 reads CASSYGRDRINTEAFF. CDR3 DNA: TGTGCCAGCAGTTACGGCCGGGACAGGATCAACACTGAAGCTTTCTTT. The chain carries TRBV6-6 and TRBJ1-1; TRBD1 agrees at 8 bases. Germline V lookup: CDR1 MNHNY, CDR2 SVGAGI (reference sequence). The trim removed 2 bases at V and 2 bases at J, leaving 7 bases unmatched. This CDR3 is 16 amino acids long.

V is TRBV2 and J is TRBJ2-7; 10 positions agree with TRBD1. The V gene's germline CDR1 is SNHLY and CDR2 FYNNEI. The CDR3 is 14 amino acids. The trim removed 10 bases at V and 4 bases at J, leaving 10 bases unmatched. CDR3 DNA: TGTGCCATCTTCCGGGACAGGGGAACGTACGAGCAGTACTTC. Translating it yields CAIFRDRGTYEQYF.

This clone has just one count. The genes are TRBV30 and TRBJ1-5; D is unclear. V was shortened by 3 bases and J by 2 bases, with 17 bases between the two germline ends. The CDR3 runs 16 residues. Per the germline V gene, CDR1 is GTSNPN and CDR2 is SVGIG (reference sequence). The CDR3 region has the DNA TGTGCCTGGAGCGTCGTTACAGCCGGCGGCAATCAGCCCCAGCATTTT. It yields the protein CAWSVVTAGGNQPQHF.